This entry describes one TCR beta chain. Method: immunoSEQ multiplex PCR; TCRdb's copy keeps in-frame clones and lacks some. The sample holds roughly 770,000 clones, 96% seen once. The germline V gene encodes CDR1 SEHNR and CDR2 FQNEAQ (reference sequence). Germline trimming cut 4 bases from V and 2 bases from J; bases unmatched to any gene: 8. CDR3 length: 16 residues. The entry originates in a study of shared clonotypes between healthy human individuals. Terminally differentiated effector memory CD45RA+ cells were left out of the naive CD8 fraction, which was CD45RO-negative and positively selected for CCR7.

The specimen sequenced was naive CD8+ T cells sorted from blood. This chain links TRBV7-9 with TRBJ2-1, with 7 bases matching TRBD2. The TCR was taken from a young man in good health. CDR3 loop: CASSSLEREPYNEQFF. CDR3 coding DNA: TGTGCCAGCAGCTCCTTAGAGCGGGAACCCTACAATGAGCAGTTCTTC. Complete variable domain (other parts from reference TRBV7-9 and TRBJ2-1): DTGVSQNPRHKITKRGQNVTFRCDPISEHNRLYWYRQTLGQGPEFLTYFQNEAQLEKSRLLSDRFSAERPKGSFSTLEIQRTEQGDSAMYLCASSSLEREPYNEQFFGPGTRLTVL.